This T cell receptor (beta chain) is from a study of blood T cell repertoires in COVID-19. Study overall: Samples came from the United States, Italy and Spain, spanning acute and convalescent COVID-19. Sample material is recorded as cDNA or gDNA derived from T cells, B-cell-depleted T cells, or PBMCs.

This clone was seen a handful of times. CDR1 and CDR2 from the germline V gene are MNHEY and SVGEGT. V dropped 4 bases and J dropped 2 bases, with 12 bases sitting between them. The CDR3 has 15 amino acids. Source study methods: Counts of nucleated cells, estimated from reference gene primer amplification, were obtained. Clones were read by immunoSEQ multiplex PCR, and TCRdb kept only the in-frame ones, dropping some. That table furnishes V, J and clone size, whereas the DNA furnished D and trimming. Of about 490,000 clones listed, over 75% are singletons. This rearrangement joins TRBV6-2 or TRBV6-3 to TRBJ1-5; D unresolved. The sample was peripheral blood. This clonotype was obtained from a human donor in a cohort sampled during active COVID-19. CDR3 sequence reads: CASSSEAEGNQPQHF. CDR3 bases: TGTGCCAGCAGTTCGGAAGCTGAGGGCAATCAGCCCCAGCATTTT.